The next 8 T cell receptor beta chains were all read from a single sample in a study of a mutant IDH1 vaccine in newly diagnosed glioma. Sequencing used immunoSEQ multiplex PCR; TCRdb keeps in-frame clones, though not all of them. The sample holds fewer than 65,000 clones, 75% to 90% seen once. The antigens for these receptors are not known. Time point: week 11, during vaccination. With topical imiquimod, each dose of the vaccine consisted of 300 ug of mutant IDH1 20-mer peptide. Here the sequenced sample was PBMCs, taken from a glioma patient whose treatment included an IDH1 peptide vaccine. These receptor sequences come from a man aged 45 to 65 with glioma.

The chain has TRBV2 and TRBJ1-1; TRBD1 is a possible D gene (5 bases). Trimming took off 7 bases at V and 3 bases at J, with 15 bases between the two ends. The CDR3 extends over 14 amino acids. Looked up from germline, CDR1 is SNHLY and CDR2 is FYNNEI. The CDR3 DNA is TGTGCCAGCAATCGGAGGGTAGGGGACACTGAAGCTTTCTTT. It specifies CASNRRVGDTEAFF.

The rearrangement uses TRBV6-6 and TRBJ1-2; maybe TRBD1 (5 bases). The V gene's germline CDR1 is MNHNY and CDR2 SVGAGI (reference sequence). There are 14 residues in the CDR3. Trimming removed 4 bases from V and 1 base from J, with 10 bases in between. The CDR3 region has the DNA TGTGCCAGCAGTTTTGGGGGGGATAACTATGGCTACACCTTC. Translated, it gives CASSFGGDNYGYTF.

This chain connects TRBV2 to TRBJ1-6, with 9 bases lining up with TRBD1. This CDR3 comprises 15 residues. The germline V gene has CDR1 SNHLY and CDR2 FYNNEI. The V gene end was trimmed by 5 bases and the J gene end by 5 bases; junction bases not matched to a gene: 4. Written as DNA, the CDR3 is TGTGCCAGCAGTACGGGACAGGGAAATAATTCACCCCTCCACTTT. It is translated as CASSTGQGNNSPLHF.

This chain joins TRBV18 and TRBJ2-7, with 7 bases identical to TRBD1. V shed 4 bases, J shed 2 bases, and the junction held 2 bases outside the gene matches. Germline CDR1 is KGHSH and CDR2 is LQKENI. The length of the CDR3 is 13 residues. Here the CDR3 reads CASSRGQTYEQYF. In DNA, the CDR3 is TGTGCCAGCTCACGGGGACAGACCTACGAGCAGTACTTC. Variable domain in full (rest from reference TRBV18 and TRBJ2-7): NAGVMQNPRHLVRRRGQEARLRCSPMKGHSHVYWYRQLPEEGLKFMVYLQKENIIDESGMPKERFSAEFPKEGPSILRIQQVVRGDSAAYFCASSRGQTYEQYFGPGTRLTVT.

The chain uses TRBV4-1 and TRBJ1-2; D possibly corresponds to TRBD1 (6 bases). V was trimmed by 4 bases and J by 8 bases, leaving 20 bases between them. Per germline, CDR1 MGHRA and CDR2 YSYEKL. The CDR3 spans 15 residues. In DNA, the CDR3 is TGCGCCAGCAGCCTGCCATGGGGGCCGCCCGAAGGCTACACCTTC. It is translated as CASSLPWGPPEGYTF.

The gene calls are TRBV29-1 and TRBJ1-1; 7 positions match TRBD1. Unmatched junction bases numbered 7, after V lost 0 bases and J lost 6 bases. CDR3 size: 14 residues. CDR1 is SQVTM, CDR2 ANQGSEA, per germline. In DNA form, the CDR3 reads TGCAGCGTTGAAGAGACCGGGACAGTGGCTGAAGCTTTCTTT. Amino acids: CSVEETGTVAEAFF. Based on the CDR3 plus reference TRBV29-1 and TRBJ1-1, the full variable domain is SAVISQKPSRDICQRGTSLTIQCQVDSQVTMMFWYRQQPGQSLTLIATANQGSEATYESGFVIDKFPISRPNLTFSTLTVSNMSPEDSSIYLCSVEETGTVAEAFFGQGTRLTVV.

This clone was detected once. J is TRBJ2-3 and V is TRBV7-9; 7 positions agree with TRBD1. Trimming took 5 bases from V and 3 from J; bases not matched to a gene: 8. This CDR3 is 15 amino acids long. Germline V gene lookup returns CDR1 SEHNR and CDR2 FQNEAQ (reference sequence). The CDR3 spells CASSLRDSPTDTQYF. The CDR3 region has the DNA TGTGCCAGCAGCCTCCGGGACAGTCCTACAGATACGCAGTATTTT.

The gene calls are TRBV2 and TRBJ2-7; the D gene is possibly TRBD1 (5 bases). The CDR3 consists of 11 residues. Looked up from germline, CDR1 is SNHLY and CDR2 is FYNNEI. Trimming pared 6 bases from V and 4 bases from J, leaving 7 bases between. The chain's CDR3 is CASSREYEQYF. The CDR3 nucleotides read TGTGCCAGCAGCAGGGAATACGAGCAGTACTTC.